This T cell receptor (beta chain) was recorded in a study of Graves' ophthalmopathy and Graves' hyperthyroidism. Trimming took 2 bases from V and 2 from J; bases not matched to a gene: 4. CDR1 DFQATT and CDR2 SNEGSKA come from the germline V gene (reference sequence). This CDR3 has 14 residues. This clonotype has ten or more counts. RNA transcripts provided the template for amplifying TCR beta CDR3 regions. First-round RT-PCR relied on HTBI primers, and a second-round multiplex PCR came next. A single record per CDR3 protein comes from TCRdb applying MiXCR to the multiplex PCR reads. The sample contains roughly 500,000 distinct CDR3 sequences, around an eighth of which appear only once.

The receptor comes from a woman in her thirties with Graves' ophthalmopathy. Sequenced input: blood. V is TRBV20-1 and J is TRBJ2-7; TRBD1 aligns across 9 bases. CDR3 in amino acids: CSARIGTGPYEQYF. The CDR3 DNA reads TGCAGTGCTAGAATCGGGACAGGGCCCTACGAGCAGTACTTC.